Below, 9 T cell receptor beta chains from the same sample are listed, as sequenced in a study of post-analysis software for immune sequencing data (dated by TCRdb to the mid-2010s). Their recognized antigens are unknown. The library was obtained by PCR. Reads for this sample came from an Illumina HiSeq 2500. Unique molecular identifiers were incorporated into TCR beta cDNA libraries to reduce PCR and sequencing biases. TCRdb took the public reads, trimmed them with fastp at Q25, ran MiXCR for clone calling and kept in-frame beta chains. Here each entry gathers all rows of one CDR3 protein and keeps the most common genes and DNA. The sample data list roughly 400,000 distinct CDR3 sequences, and 30% to 45% of these were observed just once. Of the sample, 7.6% is held by the ten largest clones. What the work shows at the level of the full study, not this receptor alone: Patients showed significantly higher frequencies than controls for a handful of TRBV segments, among them TRBV5-6, TRBV5-1 and TRBV20-1.

Sequencing was carried out using blood. These receptors were collected from a girl aged 2-15 years with multiple sclerosis.

V and J are TRBV20-1 and TRBJ2-7; 13 nucleotides align to TRBD2. This CDR3 region has 17 residues. CDR1 and CDR2 from the germline V gene are DFQATT and SNEGSKA (reference sequence). V shed 3 bases and J 0 bases; nucleotides not matched to a gene: 8. The CDR3 reads CSARGTSGTRRSYEQYF. CDR3 DNA: TGCAGTGCTAGGGGGACTAGCGGGACCCGGCGCTCCTACGAGCAGTACTTC.

This clonotype appeared many times. J is TRBJ2-5 and V is TRBV6-5; D remains unclear. The CDR3 loop spans 15 amino acids. The V and J ends lost 0 bases and 1 base respectively, with 9 bases between them. Germline CDR1 reads MNHEY; CDR2 reads SVGAGI. CDR3 sequence reads: CASSYSAQAQETQYF. The CDR3 region has the DNA TGTGCCAGCAGTTACTCAGCTCAGGCCCAAGAGACCCAGTACTTC.

The rearrangement links TRBV7-9 to TRBJ2-1; D unclear. V lost 8 bases to trimming and J lost 5 bases, with 7 bases between them. There are 11 residues in the CDR3. Germline V gene lookup returns CDR1 SEHNR and CDR2 FQNEAQ (reference sequence). In nucleotides, the CDR3 is TGTGCCAGCGGGAATAACAATGAGCAGTTCTTC. Translating it yields CASGNNNEQFF.

This clonotype was counted between two and nine times. V usage is TRBV9 and J usage is TRBJ2-3; the D gene is possibly TRBD2 (6 bases). The CDR3 extends over 16 amino acids. V shed 0 bases and J shed 2 bases, with 13 bases lying between them. Per the germline V gene, CDR1 is SGDLS and CDR2 is YYNGEE. CDR3 loop: CASSVGVRDSTDTQYF. CDR3 coding DNA: TGTGCCAGCAGCGTAGGCGTCCGGGACTCCACAGATACGCAGTATTTT. The whole variable domain, remainder taken from reference TRBV9 and TRBJ2-3, is DSGVTQTPKHLITATGQRVTLRCSPRSGDLSVYWYQQSLDQGLQFLIQYYNGEERAKGNILERFSAQQFPDLHSELNLSSLELGDSALYFCASSVGVRDSTDTQYFGPGTRLTVL.

The J gene is TRBJ1-2, the V gene TRBV5-1, with 7 bases lining up with TRBD1. V was clipped by 4 bases and J by 2 bases; unmatched bases: 8. Germline CDR1 reads SGHRS; CDR2 reads YFSETQ. The length of the CDR3 is 15 residues. CDR3 coding DNA: TGCGCCAGCAGCCCTTACAGGGGTTCCAACTATGGCTACACCTTC. Its protein is CASSPYRGSNYGYTF.

This clonotype was seen a few times. The J gene is TRBJ1-1, the V gene TRBV5-1, with TRBD1 as a possible D gene (5 bases). Per the germline V gene, CDR1 is SGHRS and CDR2 is YFSETQ. Trimming took off 0 bases at V and 8 bases at J, with 11 bases between the two ends. The CDR3 is 13 amino acids. CDR3 in DNA: TGCGCCAGCAGCTTGGTTCTGGGGCTGGAAGCTTTCTTT. This translates into CASSLVLGLEAFF.

V gene TRBV6-2 or TRBV6-3 combines with J gene TRBJ2-7, with TRBD2 matching over 8 bases. From germline, CDR1 is MNHEY and CDR2 SVGEGT. V gave up 3 bases and J gave up 3 bases; unmatched junction bases: 4. There are 14 residues in the CDR3. CDR3 protein: CASSYVAGFYEQYF. The CDR3 DNA follows: TGTGCCAGCAGTTATGTAGCGGGGTTCTACGAGCAGTACTTC.

This clonotype was picked up a small number of times. The chain links TRBV28 to TRBJ2-7, with D perhaps TRBD1 (5 bases). There are 13 residues in the CDR3. The ends were cut back, 6 bases at V and 1 base at J, with 10 bases in the middle. The germline gives CDR1 MDHEN, CDR2 SYDVKM. Here the CDR3 reads CASRKTGSYEQYF. CDR3 nucleotides: TGTGCCAGCAGAAAAACAGGTTCCTACGAGCAGTACTTC. Complete variable domain (other parts from reference TRBV28 and TRBJ2-7): DVKVTQSSRYLVKRTGEKVFLECVQDMDHENMFWYRQDPGLGLRLIYFSYDVKMKEKGDIPEGYSVSREKKERFSLILESASTNQTSMYLCASRKTGSYEQYFGPGTRLTVT.

This clonotype was detected only a few times. The chain combines TRBV7-2 with TRBJ2-3, with TRBD2 identical over 7 bases. V was pared by 5 bases and J by 2 bases, with 7 bases of the junction left unmatched. Germline V gene data show CDR1 as SGHTA and CDR2 as FQGNSA. This CDR3 spans 15 amino acids. This chain's CDR3 is CASSLLALPTDTQYF. The CDR3 nucleotides are TGTGCCAGCAGCCTACTAGCGCTACCCACAGATACGCAGTATTTT.